The present T cell receptor (beta chain) was sequenced within a study of shared T cell receptors in the human thymus (dated by TCRdb to the early 2020s). Describing the broader study: The study investigated the way shared, self-reactive T-cell receptor alpha chains are produced in the human thymus.

Preparation of the library involved the immunoSEQ multiplex PCR assay. TCRdb's version of the immuneACCESS table is confined to in-frame rearrangements and falls short of the full clone set. An unresolved V gene accounts for under half of the shortfall where checked; the remainder is of unknown origin. The sample table shows hundreds of thousands of clones, and approximately 83% are seen once. Approximately 0.01% of the sample rests with the top ten. In its sample, this clone was seen a few times. It lacks a known antigen. Base-call qualities are not available, and no considerably larger clone is one nucleotide away. As encoded in the germline V gene, CDR1 is SGHRS while CDR2 is YFSETQ. The V end gives up 4 bases and the J end 4 bases, leaving 10 bases in the junction not matched to a gene. The CDR3 contains 15 residues, cysteine and phenylalanine counted. This entry keeps only the CDR3 DNA: 45 bases, framed from base 1.

This sample was shared with a second study, whose subject was human thymus T cells. The second paper further reports: Donors were immunologically healthy infants undergoing open corrective cardiac surgery for congenital heart defects in Finland. Thymus tissue was collected as surgical resects that were removed during corrective cardiac surgery. Both the thymic and the peripheral blood repertoires appeared to show biased V and J gene segment usage. Highly overlapping thymic TCR repertoires among unrelated individuals were reported in the related research. TCR alpha and beta repertoires from roughly 8 infant thymus samples and a few related peripheral blood samples were characterized in the study. The cohort included several male and a couple of female infants, with donor ages spanning 7 to 244 days. After being mechanically released from the tissue, thymocytes were kept at -70 degrees C in pellets of about 10-32 million cells. A QIAsymphony instrument was used to extract genomic DNA from the frozen cell pellets. The immunoSEQ multiplex PCR assay was used to amplify the TCRB and TCRAD loci from a standardized quantity of quality-controlled genomic DNA. The amplicons spanned the V(D)J region and were long enough to cover the CDR3 and allow V and J genes to be identified. The amplicons were sequenced on an Illumina platform via the commercial immunoSEQ service. Corrections for primer bias and sequencing errors followed previously described methods, while TCRAD and TCRB definitions were based on the IMGT database. Repertoires were analysed with immunoSEQ Analyzer 3.0 and VDJTools, covering basic statistics, V/J segment usage, diversity estimates, rarefaction and pairwise overlap. To estimate diversity, the Chao1, ChaoE, Efron-Thisted, Shannon and inverse Simpson indices were applied, and diversity was also estimated on datasets down-sampled to the smallest sample. Repertoire overlap was assessed by strict matching of CDR3 nucleotide sequence, V gene and J gene, and clustering was done by Jaccard-based multidimensional scaling. On average, thymus samples gave 750,000 to 1,000,000 unique TCRB clonotypes, whereas blood samples gave 75,000 to 85,000.

The chain is encoded by TRBV5-1 joined to TRBJ2-5, with 7 junctional bases fitting TRBD2. The receptor's source is a girl under three years old with a congenital heart defect. Donor details come from another sample of the same person, matched by shared clones. Sequenced: thymocytes. The CDR3 is CASSPAGEAGETQYF. The DNA sequence reads TGCGCCAGCAGCCCCGCGGGGGAGGCCGGAGAGACCCAGTACTTC.